This TCR beta chain was profiled in a study of T-cell reconstitution after alpha-beta-depleted transplantation in children. During its preparation, the TCRbeta library received unique molecular identifiers. TCRdb redid the calling of the PCR reads with MiXCR, one entry per CDR3 protein. The profile shows about 310,000 distinct CDR3 sequences, 23% of them singletons. Germline V gene sequence: CDR1 SGHDT, CDR2 YYEEEE. The germline V and J ends were trimmed by 0 bases and 4 bases, with 17 bases remaining between them. This CDR3 has 16 residues. The clonotype originates from a male patient younger than 18 who had a stem cell transplant for acute lymphoblastic leukemia, so the T cells may come from the graft donor. Specimen: PBMCs, mostly from graft donor cells, collected 180 days after TCRalphabeta/CD19-depleted stem cell transplant. V is TRBV5-6 and J is TRBJ2-7; D is perhaps TRBD2 (5 bases). The CDR3 DNA reads as TGTGCCAGCAGCTTGGCGTGGGCCTTAGGCGGGTACGAGCAGTACTTC. This sequence encodes CASSLAWALGGYEQYF. The full variable domain, completed using reference TRBV5-6 and TRBJ2-7, is DAGVTQSPTHLIKTRGQQVTLRCSPKSGHDTVSWYQQALGQGPQFIFQYYEEEERQRGNFPDRFSGHQFPNYSSELNVNALLLGDSALYLCASSLAWALGGYEQYFGPGTRLTVT.